This TCR beta chain was sequenced during a study of blood T cell repertoires in COVID-19. About the study: Sources were T cells, B-cell-depleted T cells, or PBMCs; the material itself was cDNA or gDNA.

Germline V lookup: CDR1 SGHRS, CDR2 YFSETQ. V was clipped by 5 bases and J by 3 bases, with 9 bases between them. The CDR3 contains 12 residues. This table comes from immunoSEQ multiplex PCR, and its TCRdb copy is limited to in-frame clones, with some not included. This table holds 40,000 to 55,000 clones, about 89% found once. The clonotype was recovered from a man between 65 and 79 years old with active COVID-19. Input material: peripheral blood. The chain links TRBV5-1 to TRBJ2-7, with TRBD1 as a possible D gene (6 bases). The CDR3 here is CASSGGLYEQYF. The CDR3 bases are TGCGCCAGCAGTGGGGGCCTCTACGAGCAGTACTTC.